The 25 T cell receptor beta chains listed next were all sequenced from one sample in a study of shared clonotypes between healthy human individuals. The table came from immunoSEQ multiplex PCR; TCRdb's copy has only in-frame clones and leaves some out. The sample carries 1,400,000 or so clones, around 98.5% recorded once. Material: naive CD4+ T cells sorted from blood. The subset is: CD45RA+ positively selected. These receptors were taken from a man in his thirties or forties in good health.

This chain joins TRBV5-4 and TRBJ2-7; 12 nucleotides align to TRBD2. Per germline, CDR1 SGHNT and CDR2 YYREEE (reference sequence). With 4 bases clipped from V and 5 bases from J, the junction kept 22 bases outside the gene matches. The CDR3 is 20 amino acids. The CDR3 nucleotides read TGTGCCAGCAGCCGTAAATTCGTTATGACTAGCGGGAGTTTTCCGCACGAGCAGTACTTC. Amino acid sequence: CASSRKFVMTSGSFPHEQYF.

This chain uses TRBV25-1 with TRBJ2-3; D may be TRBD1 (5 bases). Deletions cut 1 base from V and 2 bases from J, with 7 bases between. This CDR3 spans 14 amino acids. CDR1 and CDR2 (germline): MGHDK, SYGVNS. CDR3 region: CASSEWGVTDTQYF. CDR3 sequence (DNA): TGTGCCAGCAGTGAATGGGGCGTCACAGATACGCAGTATTTT.

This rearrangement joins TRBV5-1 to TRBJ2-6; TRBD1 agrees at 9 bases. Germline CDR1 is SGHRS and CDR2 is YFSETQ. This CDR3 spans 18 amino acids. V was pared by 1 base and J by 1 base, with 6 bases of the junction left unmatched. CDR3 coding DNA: TGCGCCAGCAGCTTGTCCCCGGGACAGGGTTCTGGGGCCAACGTCCTGACTTTC. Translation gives CASSLSPGQGSGANVLTF.

CDR3 nucleotide sequence: TGTGCCAGCAGCCCCCGGGGGCCTAGCGGGAGTTTGGAGACCCAGTACTTC. It yields the protein CASSPRGPSGSLETQYF. The chain couples TRBV11-3 to TRBJ2-5, with 10 bases lining up with TRBD2. Trimming at V came to 5 bases and at J to 5 bases, leaving 14 bases not matched to a gene. The CDR3 consists of 17 residues. Per germline, CDR1 SGHNT and CDR2 YENEEA.

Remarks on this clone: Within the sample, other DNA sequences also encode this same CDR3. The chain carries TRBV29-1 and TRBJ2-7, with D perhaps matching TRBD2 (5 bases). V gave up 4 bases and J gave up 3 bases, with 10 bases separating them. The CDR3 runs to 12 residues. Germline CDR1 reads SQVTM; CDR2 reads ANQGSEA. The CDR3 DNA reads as TGCAGCGTTGTCAGTGGAGGCTACGAGCAGTACTTC. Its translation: CSVVSGGYEQYF.

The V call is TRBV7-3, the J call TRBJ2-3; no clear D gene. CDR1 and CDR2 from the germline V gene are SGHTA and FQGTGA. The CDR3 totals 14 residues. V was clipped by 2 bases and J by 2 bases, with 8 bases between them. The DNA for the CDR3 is TGTGCCAGCAGCTTATATGAATACACAGATACGCAGTATTTT. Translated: CASSLYEYTDTQYF.

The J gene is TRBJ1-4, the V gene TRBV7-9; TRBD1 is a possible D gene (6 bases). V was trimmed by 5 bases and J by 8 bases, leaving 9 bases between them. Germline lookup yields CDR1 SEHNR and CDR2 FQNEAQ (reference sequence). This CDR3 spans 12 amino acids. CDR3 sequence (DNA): TGTGCCAGCAGCAAGGGGGGCGAAAAACTGTTTTTT. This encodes CASSKGGEKLFF.

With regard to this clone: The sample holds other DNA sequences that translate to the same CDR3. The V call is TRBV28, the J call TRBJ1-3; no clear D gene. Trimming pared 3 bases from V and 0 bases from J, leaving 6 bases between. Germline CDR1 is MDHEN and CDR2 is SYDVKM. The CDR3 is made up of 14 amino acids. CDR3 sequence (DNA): TGTGCCAGCAGTTTTTCCGACTCTGGAAACACCATATATTTT. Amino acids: CASSFSDSGNTIYF.

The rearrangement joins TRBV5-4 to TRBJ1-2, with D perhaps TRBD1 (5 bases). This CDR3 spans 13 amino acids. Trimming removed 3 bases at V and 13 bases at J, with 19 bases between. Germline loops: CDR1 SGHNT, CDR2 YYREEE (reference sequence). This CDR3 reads CASSSRGRWGGTF. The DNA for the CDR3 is TGTGCCAGCAGCTCAAGGGGACGGTGGGGCGGCACCTTC.

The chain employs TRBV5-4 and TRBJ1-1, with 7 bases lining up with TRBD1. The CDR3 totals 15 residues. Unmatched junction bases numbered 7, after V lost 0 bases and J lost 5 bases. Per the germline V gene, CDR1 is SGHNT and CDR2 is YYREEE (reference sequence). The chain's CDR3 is CASSLAAGGKTEAFF. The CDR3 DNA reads TGTGCCAGCAGCTTGGCCGCAGGGGGGAAGACTGAAGCTTTCTTT.

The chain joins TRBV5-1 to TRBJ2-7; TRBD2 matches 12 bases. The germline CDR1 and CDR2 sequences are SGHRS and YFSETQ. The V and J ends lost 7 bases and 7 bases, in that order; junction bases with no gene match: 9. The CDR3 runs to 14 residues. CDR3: CASGQTSGSREQYF. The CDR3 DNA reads TGCGCCAGCGGACAGACTAGCGGGAGTCGTGAGCAGTACTTC.

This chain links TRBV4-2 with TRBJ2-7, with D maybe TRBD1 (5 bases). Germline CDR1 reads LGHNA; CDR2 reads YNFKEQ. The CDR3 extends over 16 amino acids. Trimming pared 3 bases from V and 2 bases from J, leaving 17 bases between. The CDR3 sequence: CASSQGRYQMAYEQYF. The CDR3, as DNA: TGTGCCAGCAGCCAGGGGCGGTACCAAATGGCCTACGAGCAGTACTTC.

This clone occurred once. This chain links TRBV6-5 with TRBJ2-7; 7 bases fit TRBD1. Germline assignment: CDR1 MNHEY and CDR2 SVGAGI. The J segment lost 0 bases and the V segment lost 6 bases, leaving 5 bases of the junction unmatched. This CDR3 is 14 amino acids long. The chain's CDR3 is CASRLNRGSYEQYF. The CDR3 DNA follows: TGTGCCAGCAGACTCAACAGGGGCTCCTACGAGCAGTACTTC.

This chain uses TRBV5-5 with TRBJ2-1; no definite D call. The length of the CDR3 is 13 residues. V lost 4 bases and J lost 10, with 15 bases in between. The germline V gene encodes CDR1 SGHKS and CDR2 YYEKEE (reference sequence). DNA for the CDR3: TGTGCCAGCAGCGCGAGGACGGCCTTAGAGCAGTTCTTC. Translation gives CASSARTALEQFF. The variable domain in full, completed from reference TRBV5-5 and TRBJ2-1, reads DAGVTQSPTHLIKTRGQQVTLRCSPISGHKSVSWYQQVLGQGPQFIFQYYEKEERGRGNFPDRFSARQFPNYSSELNVNALLLGDSALYLCASSARTALEQFFGPGTRLTVL.

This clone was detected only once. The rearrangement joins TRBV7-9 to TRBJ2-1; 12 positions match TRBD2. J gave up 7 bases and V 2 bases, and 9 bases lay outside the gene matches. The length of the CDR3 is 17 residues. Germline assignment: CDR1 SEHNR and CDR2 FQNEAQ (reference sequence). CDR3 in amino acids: CASSLRPRLAGENEQFF. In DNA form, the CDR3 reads TGTGCCAGCAGCTTAAGACCTCGACTAGCGGGAGAAAATGAGCAGTTCTTC. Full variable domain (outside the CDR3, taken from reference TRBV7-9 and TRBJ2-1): DTGVSQNPRHKITKRGQNVTFRCDPISEHNRLYWYRQTLGQGPEFLTYFQNEAQLEKSRLLSDRFSAERPKGSFSTLEIQRTEQGDSAMYLCASSLRPRLAGENEQFFGPGTRLTVL.

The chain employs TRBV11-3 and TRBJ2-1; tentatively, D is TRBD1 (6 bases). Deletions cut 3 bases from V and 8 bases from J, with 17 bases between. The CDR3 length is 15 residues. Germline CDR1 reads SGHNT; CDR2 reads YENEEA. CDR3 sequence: CASSLGADERDEQFF. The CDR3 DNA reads TGTGCCAGCAGCTTGGGGGCCGACGAACGCGATGAGCAGTTCTTC.

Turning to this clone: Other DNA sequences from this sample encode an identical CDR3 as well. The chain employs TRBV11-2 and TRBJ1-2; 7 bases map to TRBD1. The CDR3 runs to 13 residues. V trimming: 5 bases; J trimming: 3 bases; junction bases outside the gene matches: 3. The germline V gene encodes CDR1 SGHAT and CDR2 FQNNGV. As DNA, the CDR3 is TGTGCCAGCAGCCTTACAGGGGACTATGGCTACACCTTC. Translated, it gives CASSLTGDYGYTF.

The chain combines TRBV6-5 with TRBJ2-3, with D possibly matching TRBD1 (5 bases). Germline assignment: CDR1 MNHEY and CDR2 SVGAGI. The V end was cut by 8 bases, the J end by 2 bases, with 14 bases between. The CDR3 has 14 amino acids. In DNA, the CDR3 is TGTGCCAGCTCACCTGACAGAAACACAGATACGCAGTATTTT. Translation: CASSPDRNTDTQYF.

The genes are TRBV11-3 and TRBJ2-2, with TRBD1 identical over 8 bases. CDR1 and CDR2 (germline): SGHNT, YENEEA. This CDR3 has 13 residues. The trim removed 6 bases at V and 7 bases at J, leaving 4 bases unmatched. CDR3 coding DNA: TGTGCCAGCAGAGCGACAGGGGTCGGGGAGCTGTTTTTT. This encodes CASRATGVGELFF.

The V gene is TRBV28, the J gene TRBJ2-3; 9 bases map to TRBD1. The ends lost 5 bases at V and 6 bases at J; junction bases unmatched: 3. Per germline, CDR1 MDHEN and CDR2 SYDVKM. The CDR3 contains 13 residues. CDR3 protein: CASSRTGADTQYF. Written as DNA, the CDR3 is TGTGCCAGCAGTCGGACAGGGGCTGATACGCAGTATTTT.

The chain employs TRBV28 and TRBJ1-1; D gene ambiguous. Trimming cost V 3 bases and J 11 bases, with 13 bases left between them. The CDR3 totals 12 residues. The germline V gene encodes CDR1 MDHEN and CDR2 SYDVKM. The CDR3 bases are TGTGCCAGCAGTTTGTTGTCAACCGACGCTTTCTTT. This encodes CASSLLSTDAFF.

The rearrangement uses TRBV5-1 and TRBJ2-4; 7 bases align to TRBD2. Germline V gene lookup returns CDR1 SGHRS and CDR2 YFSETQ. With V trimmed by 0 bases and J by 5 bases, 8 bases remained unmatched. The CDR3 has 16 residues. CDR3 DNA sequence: TGCGCCAGCAGCTTGGTGGGCGGGAGAGGGGAAAACATTCAGTACTTC. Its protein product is CASSLVGGRGENIQYF.

Here the CDR3 reads CASSQPGRMYEQYF. In DNA, the CDR3 is TGCGCCAGCAGCCAACCGGGACGGATGTACGAGCAGTACTTC. The V gene is TRBV4-1, the J gene TRBJ2-7; D assignment may be TRBD1 or TRBD2 (5 bases each). Germline V lookup: CDR1 MGHRA, CDR2 YSYEKL. V lost 2 bases to trimming and J lost 4 bases, with 12 bases between them. The CDR3 totals 14 residues.

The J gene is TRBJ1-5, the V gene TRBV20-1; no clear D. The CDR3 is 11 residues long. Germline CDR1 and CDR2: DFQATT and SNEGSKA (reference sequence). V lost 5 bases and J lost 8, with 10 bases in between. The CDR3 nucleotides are TGCAGTGCTGGCGATCATGAGCCCCAGCATTTT. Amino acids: CSAGDHEPQHF.

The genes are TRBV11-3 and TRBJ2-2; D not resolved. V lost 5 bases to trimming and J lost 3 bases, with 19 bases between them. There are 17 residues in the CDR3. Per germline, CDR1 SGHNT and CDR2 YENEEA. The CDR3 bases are TGTGCCAGCAGCAAACTCTTGGGAAAAGGAGACACCGGGGAGCTGTTTTTT. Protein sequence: CASSKLLGKGDTGELFF.